Following are 26 T cell receptor beta chains from one sample sequenced in a study of shared clonotypes between healthy human individuals. Generated by immunoSEQ multiplex PCR, the TCRdb table keeps only in-frame clones and is missing some. The repertoire holds about 2.4 million clones, with roughly 93% as singletons. The sequenced sample consisted of naive CD4+ T cells from PBMCs. Noted subset: CD45RA+ positively selected. Source of these receptors: a young man in good health. Some clones in this sample may be carry-over from other donors' samples.

A single count supports this clone. DNA for the CDR3: TGCGCCAGCAGTCCCGGGACAGGACCCCTCTCCTACAATGAGCAGTTCTTC. Its translation is CASSPGTGPLSYNEQFF. The V call is TRBV5-1, the J call TRBJ2-1, with 8 bases matching TRBD1. This CDR3 has 17 amino acids. The V gene end was trimmed by 5 bases and the J gene end by 0 bases; junction bases not matched to a gene: 10. The V gene's germline CDR1 is SGHRS and CDR2 YFSETQ.

The chain has TRBV7-2 and TRBJ1-2, with TRBD1 matching 7 bases. V lost 3 bases, J lost 4 bases, and 2 bases stayed unmatched. Germline loops: CDR1 SGHTA, CDR2 FQGNSA. This CDR3 has 13 amino acids. The CDR3 DNA reads TGTGCCAGCAGCTTCTGGACAGGCTATGGCTACACCTTC. Residues: CASSFWTGYGYTF.

The CDR3, as DNA: TGTGCCAGCAGCTCCAACCTCGCCGGGGGGTACAATGAGCAGTTCTTC. This gives the protein CASSSNLAGGYNEQFF. This chain uses TRBV11-2 with TRBJ2-1; 7 nucleotides align to TRBD2. The junction had 10 bases not matched to a gene; V was cut back by 4 bases and J by 4 bases. The CDR3 extends over 16 amino acids. Looked up from germline, CDR1 is SGHAT and CDR2 is FQNNGV.

The CDR3 sequence: CASSPGQGYYNEQFF. The DNA for the CDR3 is TGCGCCAGCAGCCCTGGACAGGGATACTACAATGAGCAGTTCTTC. The V gene is TRBV5-1, the J gene TRBJ2-1; 8 nucleotides line up with TRBD1. Germline V gene sequence: CDR1 SGHRS, CDR2 YFSETQ. The V gene end was trimmed by 4 bases and the J gene end by 3 bases; junction bases not matched to a gene: 6. This CDR3 region has 15 residues.

This clone was seen only a few times. V and J are TRBV29-1 and TRBJ1-1; D is undetermined. The germline V gene encodes CDR1 SQVTM and CDR2 ANQGSEA. V was shortened by 7 bases and J by 0 bases, with 15 bases between the two germline ends. This CDR3 is built from 14 residues. CDR3 bases: TGCAGCGCCCGGGCAGGAACTATGAACACTGAAGCTTTCTTT. Its protein is CSARAGTMNTEAFF. Full variable domain (rest looked up from reference TRBV29-1 and TRBJ1-1): SAVISQKPSRDICQRGTSLTIQCQVDSQVTMMFWYRQQPGQSLTLIATANQGSEATYESGFVIDKFPISRPNLTFSTLTVSNMSPEDSSIYLCSARAGTMNTEAFFGQGTRLTVV.

This chain links TRBV2 with TRBJ1-5; the D gene is possibly TRBD1 (6 bases). CDR3 size: 13 residues. V shed 6 bases and J shed 9 bases, with 15 bases lying between them. CDR1 SNHLY and CDR2 FYNNEI come from the germline V gene. DNA for the CDR3: TGTGCCAGCAGAAACAGGGAGGGGGGGCCCCAGCATTTT. Encoded protein: CASRNREGGPQHF.

The genes are TRBV6-5 and TRBJ2-7, with TRBD1 identical over 8 bases. Germline V lookup: CDR1 MNHEY, CDR2 SVGAGI. The CDR3 is made up of 15 amino acids. The trim removed 0 bases at V and 9 bases at J, leaving 10 bases unmatched. DNA for the CDR3: TGTGCCAGCAGTTACTCGATTTTAGGACAGGGCGGGCAGTACTTC. Translated: CASSYSILGQGGQYF.

This chain uses TRBV18 with TRBJ1-1, with D possibly TRBD1 on 5 matching bases. The CDR3 extends over 15 amino acids. Trimming left V 6 bases short and J 4 bases short, with 18 bases between. Germline assignment: CDR1 KGHSH and CDR2 LQKENI. For the CDR3, the DNA is TGTGCCAGCTCGCAGGGCGCGGGGTCGGCCACTGAAGCTTTCTTT. Encoded protein: CASSQGAGSATEAFF. The full variable domain, in which reference TRBV18 and TRBJ1-1 provide the parts outside the CDR3, is NAGVMQNPRHLVRRRGQEARLRCSPMKGHSHVYWYRQLPEEGLKFMVYLQKENIIDESGMPKERFSAEFPKEGPSILRIQQVVRGDSAAYFCASSQGAGSATEAFFGQGTRLTVV.

This chain links TRBV11-2 with TRBJ2-2; 10 bases agree with TRBD1. Germline values: CDR1 SGHAT, CDR2 FQNNGV. This CDR3 spans 17 amino acids. The V segment lost 4 bases and the J segment 1 base; nucleotides outside the gene matches: 6. CDR3 DNA: TGTGCCAGCAGCTGGCCCCGGACAGGGGGGAACACCGGGGAGCTGTTTTTT. Protein product: CASSWPRTGGNTGELFF.

The genes are TRBV28 and TRBJ2-5; 9 bases fit TRBD1. Per germline, CDR1 MDHEN and CDR2 SYDVKM. V gave up 2 bases and J gave up 5 bases; unmatched junction bases: 9. The CDR3 is 16 amino acids. The CDR3 here is CASSLLPGQGRETQYF. In DNA form, the CDR3 reads TGTGCCAGCAGTTTACTTCCGGGACAGGGTAGGGAGACCCAGTACTTC.

The chain links TRBV2 to TRBJ2-4, with D unclear. There are 15 residues in the CDR3. Trimming shortened V by 6 bases and J by 1 base, and 13 bases separated the two germline ends. CDR1 is SNHLY, CDR2 FYNNEI, per germline. The CDR3 DNA reads TGTGCCAGCAGGGTCACCGGAGACGCCAAAAACATTCAGTACTTC. Translating it yields CASRVTGDAKNIQYF.

Points on this clone: Different DNA sequences within this sample yield the same CDR3. The V call is TRBV7-6, the J call TRBJ2-6, with no clear D. CDR3 length: 16 amino acids. V lost 1 base, J lost 0 bases, and 7 bases lay in between. Per germline, CDR1 SGHVS and CDR2 FNYEAQ. DNA of the CDR3: TGTGCCAGCAGCTTAGGGCGGAACTCTGGGGCCAACGTCCTGACTTTC. Amino acids: CASSLGRNSGANVLTF.

J is TRBJ2-5 and V is TRBV5-1, with D unresolved. CDR3 size: 13 residues. Deletions cut 2 bases from V and 5 bases from J, with 10 bases between. Germline V CDR1 and CDR2: SGHRS, YFSETQ. CDR3 loop: CASSFRYSETQYF. The CDR3 coding sequence is TGCGCCAGCAGCTTTCGCTATTCGGAGACCCAGTACTTC.

The chain is built from TRBV6-1 and TRBJ1-1; no definite D call. The CDR3 consists of 13 residues. The ends were cut back, 8 bases at V and 0 bases at J, with 10 bases in the middle. Per germline, CDR1 MNHNS and CDR2 SASEGT. The CDR3 DNA is TGTGCCAGCTACGTGAGAATGAACACTGAAGCTTTCTTT. Protein product: CASYVRMNTEAFF.

V and J are TRBV5-8 and TRBJ1-5; weak D call: TRBD1 (6 bases). This CDR3 is 17 amino acids long. Germline V gene lookup returns CDR1 SGHTS and CDR2 YDEGEE. The germline V and J ends were trimmed by 0 bases and 2 bases, with 15 bases remaining between them. Here the CDR3 reads CASSLAEDSLGNQPQHF. The CDR3 nucleotides are TGTGCCAGCAGCTTGGCCGAGGACAGCCTGGGCAATCAGCCCCAGCATTTT.

CDR3 residues: CSGLNFHEQYF. CDR3 nucleotides: TGCAGCGGTTTAAATTTCCACGAGCAGTACTTC. The chain carries TRBV29-1 and TRBJ2-7; D is undetermined. The CDR3 length is 11 residues. Per germline, CDR1 SQVTM and CDR2 ANQGSEA. Trimming took off 7 bases at V and 5 bases at J, with 12 bases between the two ends.

V gene TRBV29-1 combines with J gene TRBJ2-7; TRBD1 aligns across 8 bases. The CDR3 totals 13 residues. J was trimmed by 3 bases and V by 6 bases; bases with no gene match: 7. Germline loops: CDR1 SQVTM, CDR2 ANQGSEA. This CDR3 is CSVHTGQVYEQYF. CDR3 nucleotides: TGCAGCGTCCACACGGGACAGGTCTACGAGCAGTACTTC.

The chain employs TRBV28 and TRBJ2-7, with 10 bases identical to TRBD1. Trimming at V came to 5 bases and at J to 4 bases, leaving 8 bases not matched to a gene. This CDR3 contains 15 residues. Germline loops: CDR1 MDHEN, CDR2 SYDVKM. CDR3 sequence reads: CASSPGQGWTYEQYF. Here the CDR3 DNA reads TGTGCCAGCAGTCCGGGACAGGGGTGGACTTACGAGCAGTACTTC.

The rearrangement joins TRBV28 to TRBJ1-3; no clear D gene. The germline V and J ends were trimmed by 6 bases and 0 bases, with 15 bases remaining between them. The CDR3 has 16 residues. Germline V gene sequence: CDR1 MDHEN, CDR2 SYDVKM. The CDR3, as DNA: TGTGCCAGCAGGGAGAACGGACCGATCTCTGGAAACACCATATATTTT. Residues: CASRENGPISGNTIYF.

The chain couples TRBV14 to TRBJ2-1, with D perhaps given as TRBD1 or TRBD2 (6 bases each). There are 16 residues in the CDR3. The germline CDR1 and CDR2 sequences are SGHDN and FVKESK. V lost 4 bases and J lost 7, with 20 bases in between. CDR3 DNA: TGTGCCAGCAGCCGCCAGAGGGGGGAGTTTAGGAATGAGCAGTTCTTC. Protein product: CASSRQRGEFRNEQFF.

The chain recombines TRBV5-1 with TRBJ1-2, with D unresolved. The CDR3 totals 15 residues. The V gene's germline CDR1 is SGHRS and CDR2 YFSETQ. V was shortened by 0 bases and J by 7 bases, with 16 bases between the two germline ends. CDR3 DNA sequence: TGCGCCAGCAGCTTGGAGGCAGGTGCCTATGGTGGCTACACCTTC. Translated: CASSLEAGAYGGYTF.

The CDR3: CASSERLAGETQYF. The CDR3, as DNA: TGTGCCAGCAGCGAAAGACTAGCGGGAGAGACCCAGTACTTC. This chain links TRBV7-9 with TRBJ2-5; TRBD2 aligns across 10 bases. Trimming cost V 5 bases and J 4 bases; bases outside gene matches: 4. This CDR3 comprises 14 residues. Germline CDR1 and CDR2: SEHNR and FQNEAQ (reference sequence).

The gene calls are TRBV5-1 and TRBJ2-3; 10 bases line up with TRBD2. Germline values: CDR1 SGHRS, CDR2 YFSETQ. Trimming took 5 bases from V and 4 from J; bases not matched to a gene: 7. The CDR3 is made up of 15 amino acids. The DNA for the CDR3 is TGCGCCAGCAGACCCGCTAGCGGGAGCGCAGATACGCAGTATTTT. Translation: CASRPASGSADTQYF. Combining the CDR3 with reference TRBV5-1 and TRBJ2-3 gives the whole variable domain KAGVTQTPRYLIKTRGQQVTLSCSPISGHRSVSWYQQTPGQGLQFLFEYFSETQRNKGNFPGRFSGRQFSNSRSEMNVSTLELGDSALYLCASRPASGSADTQYFGPGTRLTVL.

The V and J genes are TRBV5-1 and TRBJ1-3; tentatively, D is TRBD1 (6 bases). The CDR3 extends over 17 amino acids. Germline loops: CDR1 SGHRS, CDR2 YFSETQ. Trimming removed 2 bases at V and 0 bases at J, with 15 bases between. The CDR3 spells CASSLRSGTLSGNTIYF. The CDR3 nucleotides are TGCGCCAGCAGCTTAAGATCCGGGACACTCTCTGGAAACACCATATATTTT.

This chain links TRBV9 with TRBJ2-2, with D unclear. The ends were cut back, 4 bases at V and 0 bases at J, with 10 bases in the middle. The CDR3 loop spans 15 amino acids. Germline V gives CDR1 SGDLS, CDR2 YYNGEE. The CDR3 region is CASSSDGANTGELFF. The DNA for the CDR3 is TGTGCCAGCAGCAGCGACGGAGCGAACACCGGGGAGCTGTTTTTT.

V and J are TRBV7-9 and TRBJ2-1, with a tentative D call TRBD2 (6 bases). V lost 6 bases to trimming and J lost 5 bases, with 11 bases between them. CDR3 size: 13 residues. The germline V gene encodes CDR1 SEHNR and CDR2 FQNEAQ (reference sequence). CDR3 in amino acids: CASRTEGNNEQFF. DNA for the CDR3: TGTGCCAGCAGGACGGAGGGGAACAATGAGCAGTTCTTC.